One T cell receptor (beta chain) is described in this entry. Its target is not known. This sample is drawn from a study of CD8 T cells in Susac syndrome. Whole-study findings and limits: A relatively small number of individuals underwent TCR sequencing and HLA analysis. TEMRA cells and active patients showed peak Susac CD8+ clonal expansion.

Reverse transcription of roughly 0.45 to 1 ug RNA was performed with random hexamers. The amplification used immunoSEQ multiplex PCR on TCR beta CDR3; it spanned 54 Vbeta and 13 Jbeta. One entry per CDR3 protein results from TCRdb running MiXCR on the immunoSEQ multiplex PCR reads. The sample has approximately 49,000 distinct CDR3 sequences; more than 85% are singletons. CDR1 and CDR2 (germline): DFQATT, SNEGSKA (reference sequence). CDR3 length equals 14 residues. Trimming removed 1 base at V and 5 bases at J, with 11 bases between. The TCR originated in a human donor with Susac syndrome. The source material was CD8+ T cells from PBMCs. This sequence joins TRBV20-1 and TRBJ2-2; tentatively, D is TRBD1 or TRBD2 (6 bases each). The CDR3 DNA reads as TGCAGTGCTAGAGGTGGGGGGCGAACCGGGGAGCTGTTTTTT. Its translation: CSARGGGRTGELFF.